This is a list of T cell receptor beta chains from one sample in a study of cytomegalovirus exposure and HLA in healthy donors. Data came from immunoSEQ multiplex PCR; TCRdb stores just in-frame clones and leaves some out. The sample includes approximately 190,000 clones, roughly 82% of them seen just once. Sample: PBMCs. All receptors come from a woman in her 30s in good health and CMV-seropositive. CDR3s include the opening cysteine and the closing phenylalanine or tryptophan. D genes are given only for firm matches. Not every row has a clone size; where given, it reads once, few, many or a size class.

v_call	d_call	clone_size	j_call	cdr3_aa	cdr3_nt
TRBV14	TRBD2	NA	TRBJ2-7	CASSLGLAGVSYEQYF	TGTGCCAGCAGCCTTGGACTAGCGGGGGTGTCCTACGAGCAGTACTTC
TRBV28	NA	NA	TRBJ1-2	CASRRTRIDGYTF	TGTGCCAGCAGACGGACACGTATCGATGGCTACACCTTC
TRBV11-1	TRBD2	NA	TRBJ2-3	CASSPGTSGRGDTQYF	TGTGCCAGCAGCCCCGGGACTAGCGGGAGGGGAGATACGCAGTATTTT
TRBV29-1	NA	NA	TRBJ2-1	CSVALLANEQFF	TGCAGCGTTGCCCTGTTAGCTAATGAGCAGTTCTTC
TRBV4-1	TRBD2	NA	TRBJ2-1	CASSQDPLAGSVEQFF	TGCGCCAGCAGCCAAGATCCTCTAGCGGGGTCGGTTGAGCAGTTCTTC
TRBV5-1	TRBD1	NA	TRBJ2-3	CASSGGQSSTDTQYF	TGCGCCAGCAGCGGGGGACAGTCTAGCACAGATACGCAGTATTTT
TRBV15	TRBD2	NA	TRBJ2-5	CATSRGAGGPQETQYF	TGTGCCACCAGCAGAGGCGCGGGAGGGCCCCAAGAGACCCAGTACTTC
TRBV28	TRBD2	NA	TRBJ2-5	CASRPPGGWEGETQYF	TGTGCCAGCAGGCCCCCCGGCGGGTGGGAGGGGGAGACCCAGTACTTC
TRBV19	TRBD2	NA	TRBJ2-3	CASTDRGGRVTDTQYF	TGTGCCAGTACGGATCGGGGCGGGAGGGTAACAGATACGCAGTATTTT
TRBV7-9	NA	NA	TRBJ1-1	CASSWGTPEAFF	TGTGCCAGCAGCTGGGGGACTCCTGAAGCTTTCTTT
TRBV6-1	TRBD2	NA	TRBJ2-5	CASSATSGETQYF	TGTGCCAGCAGTGCGACTAGCGGAGAGACCCAGTACTTC
TRBV4-1	TRBD2	NA	TRBJ2-7	CASSRAGGGSYEQYF	TGCGCCAGCAGCCGAGCGGGAGGAGGCTCCTACGAGCAGTACTTC
TRBV11-3	TRBD2	once	TRBJ2-1	CASSVSRGGRQFF	TGTGCCAGCAGCGTTTCCCGCGGCGGGAGGCAGTTCTTC
TRBV9	NA	NA	TRBJ2-7	CASSGRGEQYF	TGTGCCAGCAGCGGTAGGGGCGAGCAGTACTTC
TRBV29-1	NA	once	TRBJ2-7	CSVGGQGLSYEQYF	TGCAGCGTGGGGGGGCAGGGATTGTCCTACGAGCAGTACTTC
TRBV7-2	NA	NA	TRBJ2-7	CASSLVSSTEWVEQYF	TGTGCCAGCAGCTTAGTCTCTAGCACTGAGTGGGTCGAGCAGTACTTC
TRBV27	NA	NA	TRBJ2-1	CASSLRELSEQFF	TGTGCCAGCAGTTTACGGGAGTTAAGTGAGCAGTTCTTC
TRBV2	TRBD1	NA	TRBJ1-5	CASSEDTAGGLLQPQHF	TGTGCCAGCAGTGAAGATACGGCAGGGGGCCTTCTACAGCCCCAGCATTTT
TRBV7-9	NA	once	TRBJ2-1	CASSPVLSATSGEQFF	TGTGCCAGCAGCCCTGTGCTTAGCGCGACCTCGGGTGAGCAGTTCTTC
TRBV5-1	TRBD1	NA	TRBJ2-2	CASSTRTGNTGELFF	TGCGCCAGCAGCACGCGGACAGGGAACACCGGGGAGCTGTTTTTT
TRBV7-3	NA	NA	TRBJ2-2	CASSLVGGGELFF	TGTGCCAGCAGCCTTGTAGGAGGCGGGGAGCTGTTTTTT
TRBV5-1	NA	NA	TRBJ2-1	CASSFEVERSYNEQFF	TGCGCCAGCAGCTTTGAGGTAGAAAGATCCTACAATGAGCAGTTCTTC
TRBV4-1	TRBD2	NA	TRBJ2-1	CASSQVEASGRSNEQFF	TGCGCCAGCAGCCAAGTGGAGGCTAGCGGGAGGTCAAATGAGCAGTTCTTC
TRBV4-1	NA	once	TRBJ1-2	CASSQDLQNNYGYTF	TGCGCCAGCAGCCAAGATTTACAGAATAACTATGGCTACACCTTC
TRBV29-1	TRBD1	once	TRBJ2-7	CSVSSGTGTYEQYF	TGCAGCGTCTCCTCCGGGACAGGGACCTACGAGCAGTACTTC
TRBV6-5	NA	NA	TRBJ1-2	CASSYSITGAYTF	TGTGCCAGCAGTTACTCGATCACAGGTGCCTACACCTTC
TRBV4-1	NA	NA	TRBJ1-5	CASSQERGQPQHF	TGCGCCAGCAGCCAAGAGAGAGGACAGCCCCAGCATTTT
TRBV10-2	TRBD2	NA	TRBJ2-5	CASSEPGTRETQYF	TGCGCCAGCAGTGAGCCCGGGACTAGAGAGACCCAGTACTTC
TRBV19	NA	NA	TRBJ2-1	CASRLAATYNEQFF	TGTGCCAGTAGGCTAGCTGCCACCTACAATGAGCAGTTCTTC
TRBV5-1	NA	NA	TRBJ2-2	CASSGQGTSGELFF	TGCGCCAGCAGCGGGCAGGGGACGAGCGGGGAGCTGTTTTTT
TRBV29-1	TRBD1	NA	TRBJ2-7	CSAGQGAEQYF	TGCAGCGCCGGACAGGGGGCAGAGCAGTACTTC
TRBV5-6	TRBD2	NA	TRBJ2-5	CASSPRLAAYQETQYF	TGTGCCAGCAGCCCCCGACTAGCGGCATACCAAGAGACCCAGTACTTC
TRBV9	NA	NA	TRBJ2-3	CASSVDGITDTQYF	TGTGCCAGCAGCGTAGACGGGATCACAGATACGCAGTATTTT
TRBV6-5	TRBD1	few	TRBJ1-5	CASKTGTGNQPQHF	TGTGCCAGTAAGACCGGGACAGGGAATCAGCCCCAGCATTTT
TRBV5-1	TRBD2	once	TRBJ2-5	CASSHGTSGNQETQYF	TGCGCCAGCAGCCACGGGACTAGCGGGAACCAAGAGACCCAGTACTTC
TRBV7-2	TRBD2	NA	TRBJ2-2	CASSFRLAGRIGELFF	TGTGCCAGCAGCTTCAGGCTAGCGGGAAGGATCGGGGAGCTGTTTTTT
TRBV5-5	TRBD2	once	TRBJ2-5	CASSLTGGPGETQYF	TGTGCCAGCAGCTTGACGGGAGGGCCCGGGGAGACCCAGTACTTC
TRBV9	NA	NA	TRBJ2-2	CASSVVSVNTGELFF	TGTGCCAGCAGCGTAGTCTCGGTGAACACCGGGGAGCTGTTTTTT
TRBV7-6	TRBD1	NA	TRBJ1-4	CASSLGGGGAGEKLFF	TGTGCCAGCAGCCTAGGGGGCGGGGGAGCGGGTGAAAAACTGTTTTTT
TRBV2	NA	NA	TRBJ2-1	CASSGPEGQFF	TGTGCCAGCAGTGGACCCGAGGGGCAGTTCTTC
TRBV9	TRBD2	NA	TRBJ2-1	CASSALSGSSYNEQFF	TGTGCCAGCAGCGCCCTTAGCGGGAGCTCCTACAATGAGCAGTTCTTC
TRBV2	NA	NA	TRBJ2-1	CASRKGSGPPDEQFF	TGTGCCAGCAGAAAAGGGTCAGGGCCCCCCGATGAGCAGTTCTTC
TRBV15	TRBD1	NA	TRBJ1-1	CATSRDRGRYTEAFF	TGTGCCACCAGCAGAGACAGGGGGCGGTACACTGAAGCTTTCTTT
TRBV18	NA	NA	TRBJ2-1	CASSPEVSDDYSYNEQFF	TGTGCCAGCTCACCAGAGGTCAGCGACGACTACTCCTACAATGAGCAGTTCTTC
TRBV27	NA	NA	TRBJ2-6	CASSPRDIYNVLTF	TGTGCCAGCAGTCCCCGGGACATCTATAACGTCCTGACTTTC